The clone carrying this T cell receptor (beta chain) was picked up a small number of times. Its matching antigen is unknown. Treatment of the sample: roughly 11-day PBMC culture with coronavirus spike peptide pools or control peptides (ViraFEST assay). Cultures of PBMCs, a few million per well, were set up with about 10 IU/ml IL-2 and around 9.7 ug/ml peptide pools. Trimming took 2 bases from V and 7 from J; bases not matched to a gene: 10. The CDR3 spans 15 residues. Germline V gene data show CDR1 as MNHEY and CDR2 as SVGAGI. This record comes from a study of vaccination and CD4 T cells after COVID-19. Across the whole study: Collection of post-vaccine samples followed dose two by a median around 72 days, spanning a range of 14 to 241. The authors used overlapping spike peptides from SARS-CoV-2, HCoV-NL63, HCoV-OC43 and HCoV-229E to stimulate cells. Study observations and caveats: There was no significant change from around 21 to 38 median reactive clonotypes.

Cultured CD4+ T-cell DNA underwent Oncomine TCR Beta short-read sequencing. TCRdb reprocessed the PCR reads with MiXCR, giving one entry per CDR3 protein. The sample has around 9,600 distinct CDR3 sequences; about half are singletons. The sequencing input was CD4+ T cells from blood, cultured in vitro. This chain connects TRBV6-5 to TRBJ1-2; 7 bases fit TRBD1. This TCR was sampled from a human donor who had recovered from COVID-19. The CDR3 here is CASSYAGRGVFGYTF. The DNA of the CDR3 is TGTGCCAGCAGTTACGCAGGCAGGGGGGTATTTGGCTACACCTTC.